These 15 T cell receptor beta chains came from one sample sequenced in a study of blood T cells in healthy people across ages. A J-beta primer mix and a sample-barcoded 5' primer were used in a second PCR of about 6 to 12 cycles. TCRdb recomputed calls from the 5' RACE reads with MiXCR, one row per CDR3 protein. The sample holds approximately 1,700,000 distinct CDR3 sequences, about 39% seen once. The source material was blood. These receptors were taken from a human donor in good health.

The chain employs TRBV24-1 and TRBJ2-1; 8 bases line up with TRBD2. The CDR3 runs 16 residues. The germline gives CDR1 KGHDR, CDR2 SFDVKD. J lost 0 bases, V lost 9 bases, and 9 bases had no gene match. CDR3 amino acids: CATGVERGSSYNEQFF. The CDR3 bases are TGTGCCACCGGGGTGGAGCGGGGGAGCTCCTACAATGAGCAGTTCTTC.

The chain joins TRBV7-2 to TRBJ2-1, with 9 bases aligning to TRBD1. Trimming removed 6 bases from V and 3 bases from J; junction bases left unmatched: 9. This CDR3 is 16 amino acids long. Germline V gene sequence: CDR1 SGHTA, CDR2 FQGNSA. CDR3 sequence reads: CASSPPGTGIYNEQFF. The CDR3 DNA is TGTGCCAGCAGTCCCCCGGGGACAGGGATCTACAATGAGCAGTTCTTC.

This clonotype was observed a handful of times. This chain connects TRBV11-2 to TRBJ2-1; 9 nucleotides align to TRBD1. The CDR3 consists of 16 residues. After removal of 5 bases from V and 6 bases from J, the junction contained 11 bases not matched to a gene. Looked up from germline, CDR1 is SGHAT and CDR2 is FQNNGV. CDR3 DNA sequence: TGTGCCAGCAGCCCCCAAACCGGGACAGGGTTCAATGAGCAGTTCTTC. Residues: CASSPQTGTGFNEQFF. The entire variable domain, with the rest obtained from reference TRBV11-2 and TRBJ2-1, is as follows: EAGVAQSPRYKIIEKRQSVAFWCNPISGHATLYWYQQILGQGPKLLIQFQNNGVVDDSQLPKDRFSAERLKGVDSTLKIQPAKLEDSAVYLCASSPQTGTGFNEQFFGPGTRLTVL.

This clonotype was detected a few times. V is TRBV10-3 and J is TRBJ1-2; D remains ambiguous. The CDR3 contains 13 residues. V shed 4 bases and J shed 8 bases, with 14 bases lying between them. Germline V gene sequence: CDR1 ENHRY, CDR2 SYGVKD. The CDR3 loop is CAISVGQPEGYTF. CDR3 DNA: TGTGCCATCAGTGTTGGCCAACCGGAGGGCTACACCTTC.

This chain connects TRBV7-8 to TRBJ1-2, with D unclear. The CDR3 has 13 amino acids. Germline lookup yields CDR1 SGHVS and CDR2 FQNEAQ. The V end was cut by 4 bases, the J end by 7 bases, with 13 bases between. The CDR3 DNA reads as TGTGCCAGCAGCTCGCTTGGTACGCGTGGCTACACCTTC. Its translation is CASSSLGTRGYTF.

This clonotype appeared a few times. V is TRBV5-1 and J is TRBJ1-2, with 7 bases identical to TRBD1. Germline CDR1 is SGHRS and CDR2 is YFSETQ. CDR3 length: 15 residues. V dropped 3 bases and J dropped 5; count of bases not matched to a gene: 10. The CDR3 region has the DNA TGCGCCAGCAGCTCCGGGACAGCGGAGACTTATGGCTACACCTTC. Encoded protein: CASSSGTAETYGYTF.

This clonotype turned up a few times. The rearrangement uses TRBV12-3 or TRBV12-4 and TRBJ2-3, with D possibly matching TRBD1 (6 bases). Between the trimmed V and J ends, which lost 5 bases and 6 bases, there was a span of 12 bases. The length of the CDR3 is 13 residues. The CDR3 sequence: CASSTRQDDTQYF. Here the CDR3 DNA reads TGTGCCAGCAGTACCAGACAGGACGATACGCAGTATTTT.

The rearrangement uses TRBV12-3 or TRBV12-4 and TRBJ2-1; TRBD2 agrees at 10 bases. This CDR3 comprises 15 residues. V lost 2 bases to trimming and J lost 9 bases; unmatched junction nucleotides: 7. CDR3 in DNA: TGTGCCAGCAGTTTAAGAGCGGGGGGGTTTGTTGAGCAGTTCTTC. Its translation: CASSLRAGGFVEQFF.

This rearrangement joins TRBV7-2 to TRBJ2-5; D is perhaps TRBD2 (5 bases). The V end was cut by 3 bases, the J end by 13 bases, with 21 bases between. Germline V gene lookup returns CDR1 SGHTA and CDR2 FQGNSA. This CDR3 is 14 amino acids long. CDR3 coding DNA: TGTGCCAGCAGCTTCGGTCCAGGACTGGGTGAGCGGTACTTC. It yields the protein CASSFGPGLGERYF.

The chain employs TRBV5-1 and TRBJ2-7; D gene ambiguous. V was clipped by 4 bases and J by 0 bases, with 8 bases between them. This CDR3 is 13 amino acids long. The germline V gene has CDR1 SGHRS and CDR2 YFSETQ. The CDR3 DNA sequence: TGCGCCAGCAGCGAACCAATCTCCTACGAGCAGTACTTC. It codes for CASSEPISYEQYF.

The gene calls are TRBV28 and TRBJ1-1; maybe TRBD1 (5 bases). This CDR3 region has 14 residues. Germline values: CDR1 MDHEN, CDR2 SYDVKM. Trimming took off 5 bases at V and 1 base at J, with 11 bases between the two ends. The CDR3 DNA is TGTGCCAGCAGTGCCCACGGGGGGAACACTGAAGCTTTCTTT. It translates to CASSAHGGNTEAFF. The entire variable domain, with the rest obtained from reference TRBV28 and TRBJ1-1, is as follows: DVKVTQSSRYLVKRTGEKVFLECVQDMDHENMFWYRQDPGLGLRLIYFSYDVKMKEKGDIPEGYSVSREKKERFSLILESASTNQTSMYLCASSAHGGNTEAFFGQGTRLTVV.

The V gene is TRBV12-3 or TRBV12-4, the J gene TRBJ2-1; the D gene is possibly TRBD1 (6 bases). Gene TRBJ2-7 matches the end of the DNA better, so the J call may be wrong. The CDR3 runs to 14 residues. The CDR3 loop reads CASSRRTACYEQYF. For the CDR3, the DNA is TGTGCCAGTAGTCGTCGGACAGCCTGCTACGAGCAGTACTTC.

The chain combines TRBV2 with TRBJ2-5; no firm D call. The DNA end lines up better with TRBJ2-7; the J call may be wrong. Germline V gene lookup returns CDR1 SNHLY and CDR2 FYNNEI. This CDR3 is built from 14 residues. As DNA, the CDR3 is TGTGCCAGCAGTGAACGGGCCGCCCTAAACGAGCAGTACTTC. Its protein product is CASSERAALNEQYF.

Worth noting for this clonotype: The junction departs from the called germline gene at one end, perhaps through a read error. CDR3 nucleotides: TGTGCCAGCAGGTACTCCTCAACAGGGGACACAGATACGCAGTATTTT. It codes for CASRYSSTGDTDTQYF. The chain uses TRBV6-6 and TRBJ2-3, with 7 bases identical to TRBD1. Germline assignment: CDR1 MNHNY and CDR2 SVGAGI (reference sequence). This CDR3 is 16 amino acids long.

This clonotype was seen a few times. The chain combines TRBV4-3 with TRBJ2-6; D might be TRBD2 (7 bases). Per the germline V gene, CDR1 is LGHNA and CDR2 is YSLEER. This CDR3 contains 18 residues. Trimming shortened V by 4 bases and J by 0 bases, and 16 bases separated the two germline ends. The CDR3 protein is CASSLLGGPSSGANVLTF. The CDR3 DNA follows: TGCGCCAGCAGCCTATTGGGGGGGCCTTCCTCTGGGGCCAACGTCCTGACTTTC.